The following is a T cell receptor beta chain sequence with its context. What it binds is not known. The entry originates in a study of cytomegalovirus exposure and HLA in healthy donors. Across the whole study: Most donors, just over 80% of approximately 400 genotyped, fell in the Caucasian-associated ancestry cluster. The study, taken as a whole, reports: For most TCR beta V segments, an earlier analysis put the productive rate at about 87% or about 30% of the time.

PCR used 60 Vbeta primers and 13 Jbeta primers. TCRdb's copy holds only in-frame clones and misses some; the assay was immunoSEQ multiplex PCR. The table has roughly 140,000 clones, 80% to 90% seen once; the top ten hold 2.5%. The CDR3 runs to 14 residues. Germline CDR1 reads SGHTA; CDR2 reads FQGNSA. J gave up 4 bases and V 5 bases, and 3 bases lay outside the gene matches. The sequenced sample was PBMCs. The TCR originated in a boy between 2 and 10 years old in good health and CMV-seronegative. The chain recombines TRBV7-2 with TRBJ2-1; 9 positions match TRBD2. The CDR3: CASSPLAGYNEQFF. CDR3 in DNA: TGTGCCAGCAGCCCTCTAGCGGGATACAATGAGCAGTTCTTC.